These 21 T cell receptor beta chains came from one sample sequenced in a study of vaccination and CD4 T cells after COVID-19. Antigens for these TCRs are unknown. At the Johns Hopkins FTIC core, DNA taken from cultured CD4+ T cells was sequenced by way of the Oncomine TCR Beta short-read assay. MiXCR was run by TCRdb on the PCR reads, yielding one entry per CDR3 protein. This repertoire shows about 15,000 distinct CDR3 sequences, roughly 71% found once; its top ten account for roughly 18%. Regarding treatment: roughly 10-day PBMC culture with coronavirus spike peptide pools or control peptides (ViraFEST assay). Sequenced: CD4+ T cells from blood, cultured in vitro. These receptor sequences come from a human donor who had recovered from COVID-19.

CDR3 coding DNA: TGCAGTGCTAGATTTCAGGCCGGGGCCAACGTCCTGACTTTC. This translates into CSARFQAGANVLTF. The chain recombines TRBV20-1 with TRBJ2-6, with D unclear. CDR3 length: 14 residues. V was clipped by 2 bases and J by 4 bases, with 9 bases between them. CDR1 and CDR2 (germline): DFQATT, SNEGSKA (reference sequence).

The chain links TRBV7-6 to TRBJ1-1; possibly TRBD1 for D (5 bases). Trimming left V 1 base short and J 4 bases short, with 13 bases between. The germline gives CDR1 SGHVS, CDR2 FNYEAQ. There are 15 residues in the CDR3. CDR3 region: CASSLVGSGGTEAFF. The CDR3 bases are TGTGCCAGCAGCTTAGTGGGGTCCGGGGGCACTGAAGCTTTCTTT.

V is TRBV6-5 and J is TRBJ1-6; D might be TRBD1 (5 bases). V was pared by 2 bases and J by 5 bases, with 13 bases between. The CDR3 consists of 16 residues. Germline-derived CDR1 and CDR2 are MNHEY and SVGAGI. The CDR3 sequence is CASSYPQEADNSPLHF. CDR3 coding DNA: TGTGCCAGCAGTTACCCACAGGAGGCGGATAATTCACCCCTCCACTTT.

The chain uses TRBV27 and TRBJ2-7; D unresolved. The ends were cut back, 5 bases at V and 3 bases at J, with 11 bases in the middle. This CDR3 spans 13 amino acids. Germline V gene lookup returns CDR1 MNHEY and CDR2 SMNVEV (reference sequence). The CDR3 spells CASSVRYLYEQYF. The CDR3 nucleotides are TGTGCCAGCAGTGTTAGGTACCTCTACGAGCAGTACTTC.

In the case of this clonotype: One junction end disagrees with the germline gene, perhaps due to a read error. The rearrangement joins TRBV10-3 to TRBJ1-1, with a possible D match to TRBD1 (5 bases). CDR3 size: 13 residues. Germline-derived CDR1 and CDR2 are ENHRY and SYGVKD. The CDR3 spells CASSAGGYTEAFF. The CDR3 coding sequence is TGTGCCAGCAGTGCGGGGGGGTACACTGAAGCTTTCTTT.

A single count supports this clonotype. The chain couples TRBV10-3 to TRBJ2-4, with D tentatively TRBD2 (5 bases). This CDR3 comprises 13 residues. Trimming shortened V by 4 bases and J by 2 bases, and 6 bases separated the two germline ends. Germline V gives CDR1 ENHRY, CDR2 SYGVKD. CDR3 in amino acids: CAISAGTKNIQYF. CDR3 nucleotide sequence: TGTGCCATCAGTGCGGGAACCAAAAACATTCAGTACTTC.

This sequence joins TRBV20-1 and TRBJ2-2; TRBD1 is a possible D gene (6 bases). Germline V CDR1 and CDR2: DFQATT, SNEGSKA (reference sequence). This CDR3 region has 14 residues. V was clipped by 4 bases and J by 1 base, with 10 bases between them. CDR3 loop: CSATIGGNTGELFF. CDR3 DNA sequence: TGCAGTGCTACCATAGGGGGGAACACCGGGGAGCTGTTTTTT.

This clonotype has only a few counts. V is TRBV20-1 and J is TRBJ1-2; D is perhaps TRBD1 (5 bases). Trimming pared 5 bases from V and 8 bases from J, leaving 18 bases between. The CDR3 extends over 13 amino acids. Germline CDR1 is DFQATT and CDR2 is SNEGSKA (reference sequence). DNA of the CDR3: TGCAGTGCTTCCGTCAGGGTAGGGCAGGGCTACACCTTC. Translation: CSASVRVGQGYTF.

The CDR3 DNA reads as TGTGCCAGTAGTTTAACGACAGGGGTGACTGAAGCTTTCTTT. Translation: CASSLTTGVTEAFF. The V and J genes are TRBV19 and TRBJ1-1; the match to TRBD1 covers 8 bases. The CDR3 runs 14 residues. J was trimmed by 5 bases and V by 5 bases; bases with no gene match: 7. Germline CDR1 is LNHDA and CDR2 is SQIVND (reference sequence).

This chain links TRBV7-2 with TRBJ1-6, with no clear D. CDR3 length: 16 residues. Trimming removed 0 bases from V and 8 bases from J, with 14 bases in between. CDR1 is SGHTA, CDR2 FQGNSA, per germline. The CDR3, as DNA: TGTGCCAGCAGCTTAGCCAGGATCGGGTTGGATTCACCCCTCCACTTT. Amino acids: CASSLARIGLDSPLHF.

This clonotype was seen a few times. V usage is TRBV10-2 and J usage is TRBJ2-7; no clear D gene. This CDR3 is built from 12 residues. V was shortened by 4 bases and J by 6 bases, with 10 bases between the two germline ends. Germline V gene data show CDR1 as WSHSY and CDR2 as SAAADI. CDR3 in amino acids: CASSALVSEQYF. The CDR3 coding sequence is TGCGCCAGCAGTGCGTTAGTCAGCGAGCAGTACTTC.

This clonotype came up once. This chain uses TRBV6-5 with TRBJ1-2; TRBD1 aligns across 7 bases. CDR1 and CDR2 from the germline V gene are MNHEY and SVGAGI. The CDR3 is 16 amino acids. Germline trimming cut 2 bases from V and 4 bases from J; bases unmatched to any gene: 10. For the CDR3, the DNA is TGTGCCAGCAGTTACACCGGGACAGATATCCGCTATGGCTACACCTTC. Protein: CASSYTGTDIRYGYTF.

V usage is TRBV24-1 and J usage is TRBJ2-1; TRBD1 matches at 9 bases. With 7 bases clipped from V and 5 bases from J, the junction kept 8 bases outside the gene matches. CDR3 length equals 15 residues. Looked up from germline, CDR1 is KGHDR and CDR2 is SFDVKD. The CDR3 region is CATRPGTGRDNEQFF. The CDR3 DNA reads TGTGCCACCAGACCCGGGACAGGGAGAGACAATGAGCAGTTCTTC.

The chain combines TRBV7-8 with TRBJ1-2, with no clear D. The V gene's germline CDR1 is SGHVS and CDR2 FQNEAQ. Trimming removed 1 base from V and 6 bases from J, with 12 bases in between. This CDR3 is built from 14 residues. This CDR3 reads CASSLVQSANGYTF. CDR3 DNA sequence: TGTGCCAGCAGCTTAGTGCAGTCGGCTAATGGCTACACCTTC.

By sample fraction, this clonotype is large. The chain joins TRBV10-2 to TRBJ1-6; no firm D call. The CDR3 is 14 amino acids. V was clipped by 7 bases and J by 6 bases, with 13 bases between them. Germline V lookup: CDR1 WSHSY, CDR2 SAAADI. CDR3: CASTTSGINSPLHF. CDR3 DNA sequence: TGCGCCAGCACTACTTCCGGGATTAATTCACCCCTCCACTTT.

CDR3 amino acids: CASSRHVGGEAEAFF. The CDR3 DNA follows: TGTGCCAGCTCACGTCACGTTGGCGGGGAGGCTGAAGCTTTCTTT. The J gene is TRBJ1-1, the V gene TRBV18; D is undetermined. In germline, CDR1 is KGHSH, CDR2 LQKENI. This CDR3 has 15 amino acids. V lost 4 bases and J lost 6, with 18 bases in between. Full variable domain (outside the CDR3, taken from reference TRBV18 and TRBJ1-1): NAGVMQNPRHLVRRRGQEARLRCSPMKGHSHVYWYRQLPEEGLKFMVYLQKENIIDESGMPKERFSAEFPKEGPSILRIQQVVRGDSAAYFCASSRHVGGEAEAFFGQGTRLTVV.

The CDR3 DNA is TGTGCCAGCAGTTTCTACCCCTACGAGCAGTACTTC. The encoded protein is CASSFYPYEQYF. The chain has TRBV28 and TRBJ2-1; D gene ambiguous. The better agreement between TRBJ2-7 and the DNA end casts doubt on the J call. CDR1 MDHEN and CDR2 SYDVKM come from the germline V gene. The CDR3 consists of 12 residues.

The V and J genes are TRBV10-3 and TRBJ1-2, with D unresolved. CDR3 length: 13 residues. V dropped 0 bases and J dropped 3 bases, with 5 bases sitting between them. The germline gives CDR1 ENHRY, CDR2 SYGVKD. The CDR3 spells CAISESQDYGYTF. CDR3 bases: TGTGCCATCAGTGAGTCTCAGGACTATGGCTACACCTTC.

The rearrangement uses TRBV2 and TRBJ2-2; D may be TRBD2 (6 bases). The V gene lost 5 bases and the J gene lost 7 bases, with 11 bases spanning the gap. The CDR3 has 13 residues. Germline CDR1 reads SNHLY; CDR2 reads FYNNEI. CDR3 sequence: CASSIKGGGELFF. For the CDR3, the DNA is TGTGCCAGCAGTATTAAGGGAGGCGGGGAGCTGTTTTTT.

CDR3 residues: CSERGAGNYGYTF. The CDR3 bases are TGCAGTGAAAGGGGGGCGGGTAACTATGGCTACACCTTC. The rearrangement links TRBV20-1 to TRBJ1-2, with D maybe TRBD1 (6 bases). V lost 7 bases to trimming and J lost 1 base, with 13 bases between them. Germline V gives CDR1 DFQATT, CDR2 SNEGSKA (reference sequence). The CDR3 extends over 13 amino acids.

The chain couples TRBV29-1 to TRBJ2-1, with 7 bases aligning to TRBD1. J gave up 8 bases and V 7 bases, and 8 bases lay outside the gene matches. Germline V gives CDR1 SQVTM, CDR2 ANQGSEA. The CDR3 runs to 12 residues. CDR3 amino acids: CSAGQSRDEQFF. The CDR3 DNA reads TGCAGCGCGGGACAGTCTAGGGATGAGCAGTTCTTC.